This T cell receptor (beta chain) was retrieved from a study of blood T cells in healthy people across ages. The CDR3 totals 15 residues. V gave up 2 bases and J gave up 7 bases, with 15 bases separating them. CDR1 is MNHEY, CDR2 SMNVEV, per germline (reference sequence). Alongside a J-beta primer mix, a sample-barcoded 5' primer served in a second PCR lasting roughly 7 to 12 cycles. TCRdb itself ran the 5' RACE reads through MiXCR, one entry per CDR3 protein. The sample lists roughly 1.7 million distinct CDR3 sequences, about 31% occurring once. This clonotype turned up a few times. The chain couples TRBV27 to TRBJ2-1, with unresolved D. The sequenced material came from blood. This clonotype originated in a woman under 40 in good health. CDR3 sequence (DNA): TGTGCCAGCAGTTTAAGCAGCAGTACAAGTAATGAGCAGTTCTTC. Protein: CASSLSSSTSNEQFF.